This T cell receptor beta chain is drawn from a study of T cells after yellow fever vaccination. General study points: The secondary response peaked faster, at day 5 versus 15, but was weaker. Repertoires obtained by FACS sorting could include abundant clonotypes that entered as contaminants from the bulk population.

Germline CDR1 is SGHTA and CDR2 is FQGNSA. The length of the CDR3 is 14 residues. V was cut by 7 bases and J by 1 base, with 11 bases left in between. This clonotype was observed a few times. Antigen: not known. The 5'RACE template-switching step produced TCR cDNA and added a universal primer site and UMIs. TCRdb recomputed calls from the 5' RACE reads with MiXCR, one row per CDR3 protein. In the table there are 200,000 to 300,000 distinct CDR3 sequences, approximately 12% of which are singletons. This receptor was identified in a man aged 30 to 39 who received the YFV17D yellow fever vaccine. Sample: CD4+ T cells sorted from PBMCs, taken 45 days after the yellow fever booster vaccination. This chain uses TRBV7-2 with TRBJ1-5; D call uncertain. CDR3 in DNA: TGTGCCAGCACCCCCGGACCGAGCAATCAGCCCCAGCATTTT. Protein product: CASTPGPSNQPQHF.